This T cell receptor (beta chain) is from a study of blood T cell repertoires in COVID-19. Living in about 25 US areas, the participants were between roughly 18 and 95 years of age. CDR1 is SGHAT and CDR2 is FQNNGV in the germline V gene. The CDR3 length is 13 residues. Trimming shortened V by 1 base and J by 4 bases, and 5 bases separated the two germline ends. Assay: immunoSEQ multiplex PCR; the TCRdb copy retains only in-frame clones and omits some. This table has some 200,000 clones, around 91% appearing once. The clonotype was recovered from a woman in her late teens or twenties in a cohort exposed to, infected with or recovered from COVID-19 (not recorded which). The sample consisted of PBMCs or T cells enriched from blood (not recorded which). The V call is TRBV11-2, the J call TRBJ1-5; D is uncertain. The CDR3 here is CASSLGTNQPQHF. The CDR3 bases are TGTGCCAGCAGCTTAGGTACAAATCAGCCCCAGCATTTT.